A selection of T cell receptor beta chains follows, all from one sample in a study of beta chain features in type 1 diabetes. The protocol was immunoSEQ multiplex PCR, while the TCRdb copy is restricted to in-frame clones and leaves out a portion. This repertoire shows a few hundred thousand clones, 13% found once; its top ten account for 0.013% to 0.015%. Source material: naive CD4+ T cells from blood. The receptors were gathered from a woman between 18 and 30 years old with type 1 diabetes. Each CDR3 is given with its conserved first and last residue. D genes are given only for firm matches. The size entry is marked missing in some rows and otherwise reads once, few, many or a size class.

J | D | V | size | DNA | CDR3
TRBJ1-1 | TRBD1 | TRBV18 | . | TGTGCCAGCTCACCGCAGGGGGCAACTGAAGCTTTCTTT | CASSPQGATEAFF
TRBJ1-4 | TRBD1 | TRBV29-1 | . | TGCAGCGTCTCCGGGACAGGGATTGAAAAACTGTTTTTT | CSVSGTGIEKLFF
TRBJ1-4 | TRBD1 | TRBV6-5 | few | TGTGCCAGCAGTTACGGGACAGGGAAGGAAAAACTGTTTTTT | CASSYGTGKEKLFF
TRBJ1-1 | . | TRBV10-3 | few | TGTGCCATCAGTGAACAGGGTGAAGCTTTCTTT | CAISEQGEAFF
TRBJ2-1 | TRBD2 | TRBV11-3 | . | TGTGCCAGCAGCTCGACTAGCGGGAGAGGTAATGAGCAGTTCTTC | CASSSTSGRGNEQFF
TRBJ2-1 | TRBD2 | TRBV6-5 | . | TGTGCCAGCAGTTACCCGGGACTAGCGGGATACAATGAGCAGTTCTTC | CASSYPGLAGYNEQFF
TRBJ1-1 | . | TRBV5-4 | . | TGTGCCAGCAGCTTTGAGGTGAACACTGAAGCTTTCTTT | CASSFEVNTEAFF
TRBJ2-5 | . | TRBV6-5 | . | TGTGCCAGCCAAACAGGGCAGGAGACCCAGTACTTC | CASQTGQETQYF
TRBJ2-5 | . | TRBV7-2 | . | TGTGCCAGCAGTATGGGAGGAACCGGAGGGGAGACCCAGTACTTC | CASSMGGTGGETQYF
TRBJ2-1 | . | TRBV5-1 | . | TGCGCCAGCAGCCCACTTTCAGGAAATGAGCAGTTCTTC | CASSPLSGNEQFF
TRBJ1-2 | . | TRBV6-5 | few | TGTGCCAGCAGTCAGACAGCTCCCTATGGCTACACCTTC | CASSQTAPYGYTF
TRBJ1-5 | TRBD1 | TRBV19 | . | TGTGCCAGTACCCCGACAGGGGCCCTCAATCAGCCCCAGCATTTT | CASTPTGALNQPQHF
TRBJ2-1 | . | TRBV21-1 | . | TGTGCCAGCTGCAGGAGCTCCTACAATGAGCAGTTCTTC | CASCRSSYNEQFF
TRBJ2-7 | TRBD2 | TRBV28 | few | TGTGCCAGCAGTTTAGGCGGGAGGGCCTCGAGGGAGCAGTACTTC | CASSLGGRASREQYF
TRBJ2-1 | . | TRBV19 | . | TGTGCCAGTAGTATATCTGAGGGTCGTGAGCAGTTCTTC | CASSISEGREQFF
TRBJ2-7 | TRBD1 | TRBV28 | few | TGTGCCAGCAGTTCGAGTGGACAGGGGGTTGGCGAGCAGTACTTC | CASSSSGQGVGEQYF
TRBJ2-2 | . | TRBV19 | . | TGTGCCAGTAGTATAGTTGTCGGGACTTCGAACACCGGGGAGCTGTTTTTT | CASSIVVGTSNTGELFF
TRBJ1-1 | . | TRBV7-2 | . | TGTGCCAGCAGCTTGGGCGCAATGACTGAAGCTTTCTTT | CASSLGAMTEAFF
TRBJ2-1 | TRBD2 | TRBV9 | few | TGTGCCAGCAGCCTGAGCGGGAGCCTAGGTAATGAGCAGTTCTTC | CASSLSGSLGNEQFF
TRBJ1-1 | . | TRBV5-1 | . | TGCGCCAGCAGCATGGGCGCGAACACTGAAGCTTTCTTT | CASSMGANTEAFF
TRBJ1-5 | TRBD1 | TRBV15 | . | TGTGCCACCAGCGGCCAGGACAGGCTTAGCAATCAGCCCCAGCATTTT | CATSGQDRLSNQPQHF
TRBJ1-1 | . | TRBV18 | . | TGTGCCAGCTCACCGCAACAGGGAAACACTGAAGCTTTCTTT | CASSPQQGNTEAFF
TRBJ1-2 | . | TRBV19 | few | TGTGCCAGTAGTCGCGAAAATTTGGTACAGGGCTACACCTTC | CASSRENLVQGYTF
TRBJ2-3 | TRBD2 | TRBV9 | . | TGTGCCAGCAGCGTCACTAGCGGAAGCACAGATACGCAGTATTTT | CASSVTSGSTDTQYF
TRBJ2-6 | TRBD1 | TRBV11-2 | few | TGTGCCAGCAGCTTAAAGTTAGGGGGCAGTGGCTGGGCCAACGTCCTGACTTTC | CASSLKLGGSGWANVLTF
TRBJ2-7 | TRBD2 | TRBV28 | . | TGTGCCAGCAGTTCGCCGGGACTAGCGGGAGACGAGCAGTACTTC | CASSSPGLAGDEQYF
TRBJ2-7 | . | TRBV7-2 | . | TGTGCCAGCAGCGCGTACTACGAGCAGTACTTC | CASSAYYEQYF
TRBJ1-4 | . | TRBV30 | . | TGTGCCTTTACAGGGATTTCTTATGAAAAACTGTTTTTT | CAFTGISYEKLFF
TRBJ2-2 | TRBD2 | TRBV2 | few | TGTGCCAGCAGTGGGGATCGTAGCGGGTACACCGGGGAGCTGTTTTTT | CASSGDRSGYTGELFF
TRBJ2-7 | TRBD1 | TRBV19 | . | TGTGCCAGTGGGTCCGGGACAGGGGGGTACGAGCAGTACTTC | CASGSGTGGYEQYF
TRBJ2-1 | TRBD2 | TRBV30 | few | TGTGCCTCAAACAAACCCGGGACTAGCGGCGAGCAGTTCTTC | CASNKPGTSGEQFF
TRBJ1-1 | . | TRBV30 | . | TGTGCCTCCTCCACCCAAGCTGGCACTGAAGCTTTCTTT | CASSTQAGTEAFF
TRBJ2-7 | . | TRBV6-5 | few | TGTGCCAGCAGTTACTCGACGCTGGGGGCGATCTACGAGCAGTACTTC | CASSYSTLGAIYEQYF
TRBJ1-5 | TRBD1 | TRBV5-6 | . | TGTGCCAGCAGCTGGGGGGAGGGGACAGGCAAGGATCAGCCCCAGCATTTT | CASSWGEGTGKDQPQHF
TRBJ2-3 | TRBD1 | TRBV5-1 | . | TGCGCCAGCAGCCTGGGACAGGGGAGGGATACGCAGTATTTT | CASSLGQGRDTQYF
TRBJ2-5 | TRBD2 | TRBV5-4 | . | TGTGCCAGCAGCCAGGGACTAGCGGGAGGAGAGACCCAGTACTTC | CASSQGLAGGETQYF
TRBJ2-1 | . | TRBV5-4 | few | TGTGCCAGCAGCTTGAGGACAAACAATGAGCAGTTCTTC | CASSLRTNNEQFF
TRBJ2-1 | TRBD1 | TRBV5-1 | few | TGCGCCAGCAGCAACACAGGGGCCAATGAGCAGTTCTTC | CASSNTGANEQFF
TRBJ1-1 | . | TRBV18 | few | TGTGCCAGCTCACCAAAGACAGGTGGAGCTTTCTTT | CASSPKTGGAFF
TRBJ1-1 | . | TRBV7-9 | . | TGTGCCAGCAGCTTAGTGGGCGCTGAAGCTTTCTTT | CASSLVGAEAFF
TRBJ2-5 | . | TRBV10-3 | few | TGTGCCATCAGTGAGTGGAAGGGGACTGCAAAAGAGACCCAGTACTTC | CAISEWKGTAKETQYF
TRBJ2-5 | . | TRBV10-3 | once | TGTGCCATCAGATTAGAAGAGACCCAGTACTTC | CAIRLEETQYF
TRBJ2-2 | . | TRBV9 | . | TGTGCCAGCAGCCCCCAGATAAACACCGGGGAGCTGTTTTTT | CASSPQINTGELFF
TRBJ2-7 | TRBD2 | TRBV5-1 | . | TGCGCCAGCAGCTCGGGGACTAGCGGAGGCTACGAGCAGTACTTC | CASSSGTSGGYEQYF
TRBJ1-1 | TRBD1 | TRBV5-6 | . | TGTGCCAGCAGCTCACTGGACAGGGATAATACTGAAGCTTTCTTT | CASSSLDRDNTEAFF
TRBJ1-1 | TRBD1 | TRBV7-2 | . | TGTGCCAGCAGCTTAGAAGGGGGCAGGGGCAGGGGTGCTTTCTTT | CASSLEGGRGRGAFF
TRBJ2-7 | TRBD1 | TRBV5-1 | few | TGCGCCAGCAGCACTGGGGACAGGGGGCGAAATTCCTACGAGCAGTACTTC | CASSTGDRGRNSYEQYF
TRBJ2-5 | . | TRBV7-9 | few | TGTGCCAGCAGCCGACTAACCGGCGAGACCCAGTACTTC | CASSRLTGETQYF
TRBJ2-5 | TRBD1 | TRBV4-2 | . | TGTGCCAGCAGCGGATGGTTCCGACAGGGGGAGGGAGAGACCCAGTACTTC | CASSGWFRQGEGETQYF
TRBJ1-1 | TRBD1 | TRBV19 | . | TGTGCCAGTAAGGAGCAGGGGGCCTCCACTGAAGCTTTCTTT | CASKEQGASTEAFF
TRBJ2-7 | TRBD1 | TRBV5-1 | few | TGCGCCAGCAGCTTGGGAAGGACAGGGGGCCCTAGGCAGTACTTC | CASSLGRTGGPRQYF
TRBJ2-5 | . | TRBV28 | few | TGTGCCAGCAGTAAAGGGGACTCGCGAGAGACCCAGTACTTC | CASSKGDSRETQYF
TRBJ2-4 | TRBD1 | TRBV7-2 | . | TGTGCCAGCAGCACCTCGACAGGGTTAAACATTCAGTACTTC | CASSTSTGLNIQYF
TRBJ1-4 | . | TRBV19 | few | TGTGCCAGTATAAGTTCACGAGCTAATGAAAAACTGTTTTTT | CASISSRANEKLFF
TRBJ1-5 | . | TRBV4-3 | few | TGCGCCAGCAGCCAAGATCCAGGGGCAAAGCCCCAGCATTTT | CASSQDPGAKPQHF